These 23 T cell receptor beta chains share one sample of origin, sequenced in a study of cytomegalovirus exposure and HLA in healthy donors. PCR primers comprised 60 Vbeta and 13 Jbeta primers. Generated by immunoSEQ multiplex PCR, the TCRdb table keeps only in-frame clones and is missing some. The profile shows about 190,000 clones, 85% to 90% of them singletons. The specimen sequenced was PBMCs. The source is a man aged 25 to 40 in good health and CMV-seronegative.

The chain combines TRBV5-6 with TRBJ2-3, with a tentative D call TRBD1 (5 bases). Germline CDR1 and CDR2: SGHDT and YYEEEE. V was trimmed by 4 bases and J by 2 bases, leaving 14 bases between them. This CDR3 has 15 residues. CDR3 sequence reads: CASSIPQGNTDTQYF. The DNA for the CDR3 is TGTGCCAGCAGCATCCCTCAGGGTAACACAGATACGCAGTATTTT.

V is TRBV6-5 and J is TRBJ2-3; the D gene is possibly TRBD2 (6 bases). Germline V gene sequence: CDR1 MNHEY, CDR2 SVGAGI. The CDR3 covers 14 residues. Trimming removed 5 bases at V and 2 bases at J, with 11 bases between. The CDR3 nucleotides are TGTGCCAGCAGTCTTCGGAGGGACACAGATACGCAGTATTTT. Translating it yields CASSLRRDTDTQYF.

The chain recombines TRBV27 with TRBJ2-4; D perhaps matches TRBD2 (6 bases). This CDR3 region has 14 residues. CDR1 MNHEY and CDR2 SMNVEV come from the germline V gene (reference sequence). In DNA form, the CDR3 reads TGTGGAAACCGGAGGGGCCAAAGACTAAACATTCAGTACTTC. Translation gives CGNRRGQRLNIQYF.

The chain recombines TRBV13 with TRBJ2-1, with 8 bases aligning to TRBD2. V was clipped by 5 bases and J by 9 bases; unmatched bases: 12. The CDR3 contains 15 residues. CDR1 is PRHDT and CDR2 is FYEKMQ in the germline V gene (reference sequence). CDR3 DNA: TGTGCCAGCAGCCCCAGGACTAGCTTTCTCGGTGAGCAGTTCTTC. This sequence encodes CASSPRTSFLGEQFF.

The rearrangement joins TRBV27 to TRBJ2-7; possibly TRBD2 for D (6 bases). CDR1 is MNHEY and CDR2 is SMNVEV in the germline V gene (reference sequence). The germline V and J ends were trimmed by 6 bases and 3 bases, with 6 bases remaining between them. This CDR3 contains 11 residues. CDR3 amino acids: CASRGGYEQYF. CDR3 sequence (DNA): TGTGCCAGCAGGGGAGGCTACGAGCAGTACTTC.

V usage is TRBV2 and J usage is TRBJ2-2; TRBD2 aligns across 7 bases. V gave up 6 bases and J gave up 2 bases; unmatched junction bases: 6. There are 15 residues in the CDR3. Germline V gene data show CDR1 as SNHLY and CDR2 as FYNNEI. The CDR3 nucleotides read TGTGCCAGCAGCCCGCTAGCGGTTAACACCGGGGAGCTGTTTTTT. Translated: CASSPLAVNTGELFF.

V is TRBV5-8 and J is TRBJ2-7; TRBD1 aligns across 8 bases. Germline CDR1 SGHTS, CDR2 YDEGEE. Unmatched junction bases numbered 6, after V lost 4 bases and J lost 0 bases. CDR3 size: 15 residues. The CDR3 sequence: CASSPPTGVSYEQYF. The CDR3 nucleotides are TGTGCCAGCAGCCCCCCGACAGGGGTCTCCTACGAGCAGTACTTC. Complete variable domain (other parts from reference TRBV5-8 and TRBJ2-7): EAGVTQSPTHLIKTRGQQATLRCSPISGHTSVYWYQQALGLGLQFLLWYDEGEERNRGNFPPRFSGRQFPNYSSELNVNALELEDSALYLCASSPPTGVSYEQYFGPGTRLTVT.

The CDR3 loop is CASRTGQGASEAFF. Here the CDR3 DNA reads TGTGCCAGCAGGACGGGACAGGGGGCGTCTGAAGCTTTCTTT. The gene calls are TRBV2 and TRBJ1-1; TRBD1 matches 12 bases. After removal of 6 bases from V and 6 bases from J, the junction contained 5 bases not matched to a gene. Germline CDR1 is SNHLY and CDR2 is FYNNEI. The CDR3 length is 14 residues.

This clone was found once. Mismatch with germline at one junction end may stem from a read error. The V and J genes are TRBV5-1 and TRBJ2-6; D possibly corresponds to TRBD1 (6 bases). Looked up from germline, CDR1 is SGHRS and CDR2 is YFSETQ. The CDR3 runs to 18 residues. CDR3 coding DNA: TGCGCCAGCAGCTCCACCCGACAGGTAAACTCTGGGGCCAACGGCCTGACTTTC. Translation gives CASSSTRQVNSGANGLTF.

This sequence joins TRBV11-3 and TRBJ1-5, with no clear D. Trimming shortened V by 2 bases and J by 0 bases, and 17 bases separated the two germline ends. From germline, CDR1 is SGHNT and CDR2 YENEEA. The CDR3 covers 18 residues. Written as DNA, the CDR3 is TGTGCCAGCAGCTTATTCATTCAGCATAACTATAGCAATCAGCCCCAGCATTTT. This translates into CASSLFIQHNYSNQPQHF.

The chain carries TRBV28 and TRBJ2-2; D is ambiguous. Germline CDR1 MDHEN, CDR2 SYDVKM. The CDR3 is 12 amino acids. Trimming stripped 5 bases from V and 9 bases from J, with 10 bases between. This chain's CDR3 is CASSNLYRELFF. The CDR3 nucleotides read TGTGCCAGCAGTAACCTATACCGGGAGCTGTTTTTT.

This chain connects TRBV11-3 to TRBJ2-7, with 8 nucleotides matching TRBD2. This CDR3 has 16 residues. J lost 6 bases, V lost 2 bases, and 12 bases had no gene match. From germline, CDR1 is SGHNT and CDR2 YENEEA. The CDR3 coding sequence is TGTGCCAGCAGCTTACAGGGACTAGTTGGTACTGGCGAGCAGTACTTC. This sequence encodes CASSLQGLVGTGEQYF.

The chain joins TRBV15 to TRBJ2-7, with a weak D call TRBD2 (6 bases). The CDR3 sequence is 13 residues long. The germline V gene encodes CDR1 LNHNV and CDR2 YYDKDF (reference sequence). V lost 3 bases to trimming and J lost 5 bases, with 11 bases between them. The CDR3 loop is CATSSGSDDEQYF. The DNA of the CDR3 is TGTGCCACCAGCAGCGGGAGCGACGACGAGCAGTACTTC.

The chain uses TRBV7-9 and TRBJ1-2; TRBD1 matches at 9 bases. This CDR3 spans 13 amino acids. Looked up from germline, CDR1 is SEHNR and CDR2 is FQNEAQ (reference sequence). Trimming cost V 5 bases and J 8 bases; bases outside gene matches: 6. CDR3 coding DNA: TGTGCCAGCAGCAAACAGGGGGCTGAGGGCTACACCTTC. Protein sequence: CASSKQGAEGYTF.

The V and J genes are TRBV6-5 and TRBJ1-2; 7 bases match TRBD1. The CDR3 extends over 16 amino acids. Trimming cost V 4 bases and J 4 bases; bases outside gene matches: 12. Germline V gives CDR1 MNHEY, CDR2 SVGAGI. The DNA for the CDR3 is TGTGCCAGCAGTTTAACCCTCCTCGGACAGGTCTATGGCTACACCTTC. It yields the protein CASSLTLLGQVYGYTF.

The CDR3 protein is CASKQDRGRNQPQHF. The DNA of the CDR3 is TGTGCCAGCAAGCAGGACAGGGGGCGAAATCAGCCCCAGCATTTT. The gene calls are TRBV6-5 and TRBJ1-5; 11 nucleotides line up with TRBD1. V was clipped by 7 bases and J by 4 bases; unmatched bases: 6. The germline V gene encodes CDR1 MNHEY and CDR2 SVGAGI. The CDR3 has 15 amino acids.

A remark on this clone: An end of the junction does not agree with germline; a read error may underlie this. This chain joins TRBV19 and TRBJ2-7, with D perhaps TRBD2 (6 bases). The germline V gene has CDR1 LNHDA and CDR2 SQIVND (reference sequence). The CDR3 sequence is 16 residues long. CDR3 sequence: CASRRSGTGTGTLRHF. In nucleotides, the CDR3 is TGTGCCAGTAGACGATCCGGGACTGGGACGGGGACCCTTAGGCACTTC.

This rearrangement joins TRBV30 to TRBJ2-7, with 8 bases aligning to TRBD2. The CDR3 has 13 amino acids. The J segment lost 6 bases and the V segment lost 7 bases, leaving 11 bases of the junction unmatched. Germline V gene lookup returns CDR1 GTSNPN and CDR2 SVGIG (reference sequence). The CDR3 spells CAYYGGERREQYF. The CDR3 bases are TGTGCCTATTACGGGGGGGAGCGGCGCGAGCAGTACTTC. The entire variable domain, with the rest obtained from reference TRBV30 and TRBJ2-7, is as follows: SQTIHQWPATLVQPVGSPLSLECTVEGTSNPNLYWYRQAAGRGLQLLFYSVGIGQISSEVPQNLSASRPQDRQFILSSKKLLLSDSGFYLCAYYGGERREQYFGPGTRLTVT.

The chain joins TRBV6-1 to TRBJ1-5; 9 bases line up with TRBD1. Germline V gene data show CDR1 as MNHNS and CDR2 as SASEGT. V lost 6 bases, J lost 4 bases, and 7 bases stayed unmatched. The CDR3 sequence is 15 residues long. CDR3 bases: TGTGCCAGCAGAGTACAGGGGGCGTTGAATCAGCCCCAGCATTTT. It codes for CASRVQGALNQPQHF.

This sequence joins TRBV2 and TRBJ1-2; no firm D call. This CDR3 region has 14 residues. The germline V gene encodes CDR1 SNHLY and CDR2 FYNNEI. The V and J ends lost 4 bases and 0 bases respectively, with 9 bases between them. CDR3 DNA: TGTGCCAGCAGTGGGAGGGCCCCTAACTATGGCTACACCTTC. As protein: CASSGRAPNYGYTF.

The chain couples TRBV14 to TRBJ1-6, with 7 bases lining up with TRBD1. CDR1 is SGHDN and CDR2 is FVKESK in the germline V gene. J gave up 10 bases and V 3 bases, and 21 bases lay outside the gene matches. This CDR3 spans 19 amino acids. CDR3: CASSQDRRWLVAFTSPLHF. CDR3 nucleotide sequence: TGTGCCAGCAGCCAGGACAGGCGTTGGCTTGTTGCATTTACGTCACCCCTCCACTTT.

V gene TRBV9 combines with J gene TRBJ2-3; a possible D gene is TRBD2 (6 bases). CDR3 length: 16 residues. Trimming cost V 3 bases and J 4 bases, with 18 bases left between them. Germline V gives CDR1 SGDLS, CDR2 YYNGEE. CDR3 loop: CASSGPEGRFADTQYF. CDR3 nucleotide sequence: TGTGCCAGCAGCGGTCCCGAAGGGAGGTTTGCAGATACGCAGTATTTT. The full variable domain, rest sourced from reference TRBV9 and TRBJ2-3, is DSGVTQTPKHLITATGQRVTLRCSPRSGDLSVYWYQQSLDQGLQFLIQYYNGEERAKGNILERFSAQQFPDLHSELNLSSLELGDSALYFCASSGPEGRFADTQYFGPGTRLTVL.

With regard to this clone: Sequence at one end of the junction differs from germline and may be a read error. The chain employs TRBV7-7 and TRBJ2-1, with 7 nucleotides matching TRBD2. CDR1 and CDR2 from the germline V gene are SSHAT and FNYEAQ (reference sequence). The CDR3 runs 16 residues. CDR3 sequence (DNA): TGTGCTAGCAGCTTAACGGCGGCGGGAGCCTTGAATGAGCAGTTCTTC. This translates into CASSLTAAGALNEQFF.